One T cell receptor beta chain is described in this entry. Its antigen specificity is not known. Per-base quality was not reported, and no clone a single base away is much larger than it. This entry belongs to a study of PD-1 blockade in classical Hodgkin lymphoma (dated by TCRdb to about 2020). Context from the whole study: Nivolumab dosing was 3 mg/kg intravenously every 2 weeks, continuing until either disease progression or unacceptable toxicity. To define a peripheral blood immune signature of response to PD-1 blockade in classical Hodgkin lymphoma, the study combined TCR beta sequencing with CyTOF. Study-wide findings and limitations: By C4D1, a significant rise was seen in CD4+ TCR diversity but not in CD8+ TCR diversity (p=0.0027 vs p=0.16), and the rise was most apparent among complete responders (p=0.02). Lower diversity was observed in patients in whom nivolumab was started less than 1 year after ASCT, and these patients were excluded from later analyses so that confounding by immune reconstitution would be avoided. Baseline diversity similar to that of newly diagnosed patients was observed in trial patients achieving complete response, whereas significantly lower diversity was observed in partial responders and progressors. Only a single clinical trial cohort was studied, and what caused the repertoire differences, possibly disease activity or prior therapy, remained undefined. Baseline TCR diversity was reported to be lower in newly diagnosed patients than in healthy donors and to be lower still in relapsed/refractory patients.

The Qiagen DNeasy kit was used to extract genomic DNA from unsorted PBMCs and from the negatively selected CD4+ and CD8+ fractions. Using primers that anneal to V and J segments, immunoSEQ multiplex PCR amplified the TCR beta CDR3 regions. Amplification bias was minimized using a synthetic immune receptor repertoire, and residual bias was removed computationally after sequencing. Processing in the source paper ran as follows. Custom Python scripts were used to quantify repertoire diversity as the Shannon entropy index. Unsorted, CD4+ and CD8+ repertoires were analyzed separately, except for combined analyses in which CD4+ and CD8+ sequences were merged in silico. A clone counted as expanded when the clone's frequency after treatment rose at least 2-fold relative to C1D1, and clones undetected at baseline were given a pseudocount of 0.5. Clones with 0 or 1 copy at C1D1 were classified as singleton clones, and clones with 2 or more copies were classified as non-singleton clones. By matching protein sequences in sorted samples from the same patient, clones expanded in unsorted samples were annotated as CD4+, CD8+ or unknown. Wilcoxon tests on paired samples were used to test changes in diversity from C1D1 to C4D1. TCRdb holds this immuneACCESS table with in-frame rearrangements only. Some clones are missing; in checked studies, unresolved V genes explain under half, and the rest has no known cause. For V, J and clone size, that table is used; D and trimming come from the DNA. Across this sample there are 5,500 to 8,500 clones, with almost 85% seen only once. The leading ten clones occupy 30% to 40% of the sample.

What the time point label conveys for this sample: cycle 1 day 1 (C1D1), immediately before nivolumab initiation. Relapse after autologous stem cell transplantation had occurred in all trial patients, and cohorts A, B and C were distinguished by prior brentuximab vedotin exposure. The trial cohort was composed of under 70 patients with relapsed/refractory classical Hodgkin lymphoma, for whom complete response, partial response or progressive disease was recorded as best overall response. Single-agent nivolumab was administered to trial patients in the multi-cohort phase II CheckMate 205 trial. Best overall response was determined by an independent review committee according to the 2007 International Working Group response criteria. Trial PBMCs were collected just before the start of nivolumab (C1D1) and during therapy at cycle 2 day 1 and cycle 4 day 1. Peripheral blood was collected in 8 mL Vacutainer Cell Preparation Tubes, from which PBMCs were isolated by centrifugation and then cryopreserved.

CDR3 length: 14 amino acids, cysteine to phenylalanine. CDR3 DNA is the only sequence kept; it has 42 bases, read in frame from the first base. From the germline V gene, CDR1 is SNHLY and CDR2 is FYNNEI. V and J are trimmed by 4 bases and 5 bases, and the gene matches miss 4 bases of the junction. The sequencing used peripheral blood mononuclear cells (PBMCs), collected at baseline. The chain links TRBV2 with TRBJ1-5; a stretch of 8 junction bases matches TRBD1. The receptor was derived from a human donor with classical Hodgkin lymphoma. The CDR3 reads as follows: CASSVQGADQPQHF. The DNA reads TGTGCCAGCAGTGTTCAGGGGGCAGATCAGCCCCAGCATTTT.